The 16 T cell receptor beta chains in this list originate from one sample, sequenced in a study of control samples from healthy donors and cancer patients. The method was immunoSEQ multiplex PCR; TCRdb's version includes in-frame clones alone and lacks a portion of them. The table records 70,000 to 75,000 clones, 94% of them present only once. The sequencing sample was made of blood. The source is a woman in her 30s in good health.

This chain connects TRBV7-9 to TRBJ2-1; 8 nucleotides line up with TRBD1. The CDR3 is 15 residues long. Germline trimming cut 5 bases from V and 4 bases from J; bases unmatched to any gene: 7. CDR1 SEHNR and CDR2 FQNEAQ come from the germline V gene (reference sequence). The DNA of the CDR3 is TGTGCCAGCAGCCACCGGACAGGGAAATACAATGAGCAGTTCTTC. Protein: CASSHRTGKYNEQFF.

The CDR3 region is CASKLQTVYCEAFF. Here the CDR3 DNA reads TGTGCCAGCAAGCTCCAGACGGTATATTGTGAAGCTTTCTTT. This chain uses TRBV9 with TRBJ1-1; D is ambiguous. This CDR3 region has 14 residues. V lost 6 bases, J lost 7 bases, and 19 bases lay in between. Germline CDR1 and CDR2: SGDLS and YYNGEE.

The chain has TRBV10-3 and TRBJ2-1; possibly TRBD1 or TRBD2 for D (5 bases each). The CDR3 covers 15 residues. The germline V and J ends were trimmed by 0 bases and 1 base, with 7 bases remaining between them. CDR1 ENHRY and CDR2 SYGVKD come from the germline V gene. The CDR3 coding sequence is TGTGCCATCAGTGAGTCCAGGGAGTCCTACAATGAGCAGTTCTTC. The encoded protein is CAISESRESYNEQFF.

CDR3 protein: CASSQLPGPDNEKLFF. The CDR3 coding sequence is TGCGCCAGCAGCCAACTTCCGGGCCCCGATAATGAAAAACTGTTTTTT. The chain recombines TRBV4-1 with TRBJ1-4; D gene ambiguous. Looked up from germline, CDR1 is MGHRA and CDR2 is YSYEKL. Trimming shortened V by 2 bases and J by 4 bases, and 14 bases separated the two germline ends. This CDR3 comprises 16 residues.

The V call is TRBV19, the J call TRBJ1-5; 7 bases line up with TRBD1. Trimming at V came to 3 bases and at J to 0 bases, leaving 8 bases not matched to a gene. Germline CDR1 reads LNHDA; CDR2 reads SQIVND (reference sequence). This CDR3 region has 17 residues. DNA for the CDR3: TGTGCCAGTAGTATTAGTACAGGGGCCCATAGCAATCAGCCCCAGCATTTT. This codes for CASSISTGAHSNQPQHF.

This CDR3 reads CASSMTFSNQPQHF. The CDR3 nucleotides read TGTGCCAGTAGTATGACATTTAGCAATCAGCCCCAGCATTTT. The chain links TRBV19 to TRBJ1-5; D is uncertain. V lost 3 bases and J lost 0, with 6 bases in between. Germline V gene data show CDR1 as LNHDA and CDR2 as SQIVND (reference sequence). The CDR3 has 14 amino acids.

This clone showed up just a few times. This rearrangement joins TRBV19 to TRBJ2-3; 12 bases align to TRBD2. The CDR3 totals 17 residues. Germline-derived CDR1 and CDR2 are LNHDA and SQIVND (reference sequence). Germline trimming cut 1 base from V and 4 bases from J; bases unmatched to any gene: 6. CDR3 DNA sequence: TGTGCCAGTAGTATAGTTGGGCTAGCGGGGGGGGCAGATACGCAGTATTTT. Translating gives CASSIVGLAGGADTQYF. The complete variable domain, with remaining parts taken from reference TRBV19 and TRBJ2-3, reads DGGITQSPKYLFRKEGQNVTLSCEQNLNHDAMYWYRQDPGQGLRLIYYSQIVNDFQKGDIAEGYSVSREKKESFPLTVTSAQKNPTAFYLCASSIVGLAGGADTQYFGPGTRLTVL.

This clone has just one count. The J gene is TRBJ2-1, the V gene TRBV5-1; 8 bases are a match to TRBD1. From germline, CDR1 is SGHRS and CDR2 YFSETQ. The J segment lost 5 bases and the V segment lost 4 bases, leaving 8 bases of the junction unmatched. This CDR3 contains 15 residues. The CDR3 is CASSREGQGNNEQFF. The CDR3 nucleotides read TGCGCCAGCAGCAGGGAAGGACAGGGCAACAATGAGCAGTTCTTC.

J is TRBJ2-5 and V is TRBV5-1; D possibly corresponds to TRBD1 (5 bases). The length of the CDR3 is 12 residues. V gave up 6 bases and J gave up 5 bases, with 11 bases separating them. Germline V gene sequence: CDR1 SGHRS, CDR2 YFSETQ. The CDR3 sequence is CASNLKGETQYF. CDR3 sequence (DNA): TGCGCCAGCAATTTGAAGGGGGAGACCCAGTACTTC.

The chain combines TRBV7-2 with TRBJ1-5, with 9 bases identical to TRBD1. The V gene's germline CDR1 is SGHTA and CDR2 FQGNSA. The CDR3 covers 16 residues. Trimming cost V 5 bases and J 9 bases; bases outside gene matches: 14. In DNA form, the CDR3 reads TGTGCCAGCAGCCCCGACCCCGGGACAGGGATGGGGCCCCAGCATTTT. This encodes CASSPDPGTGMGPQHF.

This clone has only one observation. This rearrangement joins TRBV3-1 (or the pseudogene TRBV3-2) to TRBJ1-6, with TRBD1 matching 7 bases. The CDR3 runs 14 residues. The V gene end was trimmed by 4 bases and the J gene end by 8 bases; junction bases not matched to a gene: 5. From germline, CDR1 is LGHDT and CDR2 YNNKEL (reference sequence). As DNA, the CDR3 is TGTGCCAGCAGCCTCCGGGACAGAGATTCACCCCTCCACTTT. Amino acid sequence: CASSLRDRDSPLHF.

The V gene is TRBV20-1, the J gene TRBJ1-1; D unclear. The CDR3 is 11 amino acids. The V and J ends lost 5 bases and 8 bases respectively, with 12 bases between them. In germline, CDR1 is DFQATT, CDR2 SNEGSKA (reference sequence). The CDR3 DNA reads TGCAGTGCTTCACCGGGAGTAGAAGCTTTCTTT. Protein product: CSASPGVEAFF.

The rearrangement joins TRBV4-1 to TRBJ1-5; D remains unclear. The ends were cut back, 5 bases at V and 4 bases at J, with 3 bases in the middle. This CDR3 is built from 11 residues. Germline V gene sequence: CDR1 MGHRA, CDR2 YSYEKL. CDR3 DNA sequence: TGCGCCAGCAGCGAGAATCAGCCCCAGCATTTT. The encoded protein is CASSENQPQHF.

The chain recombines TRBV21-1 with TRBJ2-3; the DNA was not compared with TRBD2, the D call given in the table. TRBV21-1 is termed a pseudogene. The CDR3 totals 15 residues. The chain's CDR3 is CASDTSGTSTDTQYF. As DNA, the CDR3 is TGTGCCAGCGACACTAGCGGTACTAGCACAGATACGCAGTATTTT.

The chain combines TRBV6-9 with TRBJ2-7, with TRBD2 matching 11 bases. The germline V gene encodes CDR1 MNHGY and CDR2 SVAAGI. V gave up 5 bases and J gave up 5 bases; unmatched junction bases: 5. This CDR3 region has 14 residues. CDR3 region: CASSQIAGGDEQYF. In nucleotides, the CDR3 is TGTGCCAGCAGTCAAATAGCGGGGGGGGACGAGCAGTACTTC.

The chain recombines TRBV30 with TRBJ2-7; TRBD1 matches at 7 bases. The germline V gene has CDR1 GTSNPN and CDR2 SVGIG (reference sequence). With V trimmed by 4 bases and J by 5 bases, 8 bases remained unmatched. This CDR3 contains 13 residues. The CDR3 spells CAWTTGFGDEQYF. For the CDR3, the DNA is TGTGCCTGGACGACAGGGTTCGGCGACGAGCAGTACTTC.